This T cell receptor beta chain is from a study of identical twins. For this clonotype: The target antigen is unknown.

Germline V gene sequence: CDR1 SGHTA, CDR2 FQGTGA. The CDR3 consists of 15 residues. Trimming stripped 5 bases from V and 7 bases from J, with 21 bases between. After template switching added a universal primer site, the resulting cDNA carried unique molecular identifiers. From the 5' RACE reads, TCRdb called clonotypes with MiXCR, one entry per CDR3 protein. The sample contains around 280,000 distinct CDR3 sequences, approximately 8% of which appear only once. General observations from the study: The study drew conclusions from cross-sectional statistical analysis, not from following the same donors.

These same data were also listed under a study on yellow fever vaccine responses in identical twins.

Input material: memory (CD45RO+) T cells sorted from blood. The TCR was taken from a woman between 18 and 29 years old in good health. This chain connects TRBV7-3 to TRBJ2-7, with TRBD1 as a possible D gene (6 bases). The DNA for the CDR3 is TGTGCCAGCAGCCCTACCGGGACACCAAATGGAGAGCAGTACTTC. Protein: CASSPTGTPNGEQYF.